Shown below are 18 T cell receptor beta chains from a single sample sequenced in a study of T cell responses to AZD1222 COVID-19 vaccine. The assay was immunoSEQ multiplex PCR, and TCRdb's table has in-frame clones only and misses some. The sample lists about 120,000 clones, 88% occurring once. The source was peripheral blood, collected 28 days after the second AZD1222 dose. Every receptor here comes from an adult who received the AZD1222 COVID-19 vaccine.

This chain uses TRBV19 with TRBJ2-1; D is perhaps TRBD1 or TRBD2 (5 bases each). V dropped 7 bases and J dropped 5 bases, with 18 bases sitting between them. This CDR3 comprises 15 residues. Germline CDR1 and CDR2: LNHDA and SQIVND (reference sequence). CDR3 sequence (DNA): TGTGCCAGTATAGACAGCGGTCTTCGGGACAATGAGCAGTTCTTC. Translated: CASIDSGLRDNEQFF.

This clone showed up just once. CDR3 nucleotides: TGTGCCAGTAGTATGAATCGGGGGCTACAAGAGACCCAGTACTTC. Its protein is CASSMNRGLQETQYF. The chain has TRBV19 and TRBJ2-5; D may be TRBD1 or TRBD2 (6 bases each). V lost 3 bases and J 2 bases, leaving 13 bases between the germline ends. The germline CDR1 and CDR2 sequences are LNHDA and SQIVND (reference sequence). The length of the CDR3 is 15 residues.

This clone was recorded once. The chain combines TRBV5-8 with TRBJ1-4; D is uncertain. Germline V lookup: CDR1 SGHTS, CDR2 YDEGEE. The CDR3 length is 14 residues. Trimming shortened V by 1 base and J by 1 base, and 5 bases separated the two germline ends. CDR3 nucleotide sequence: TGTGCCAGCAGCTTGTGGCTAACTAATGAAAAACTGTTTTTT. Encoded protein: CASSLWLTNEKLFF.

The rearrangement uses TRBV18 and TRBJ2-7; a possible D gene is TRBD2 (5 bases). Germline-derived CDR1 and CDR2 are KGHSH and LQKENI. This CDR3 comprises 16 residues. V was clipped by 3 bases and J by 6 bases, with 21 bases between them. The CDR3 protein is CASSPRLGMSLGEQYF. CDR3 in DNA: TGTGCCAGCTCACCTCGGCTCGGGATGTCTTTGGGCGAGCAGTACTTC.

The rearrangement uses TRBV7-8 and TRBJ1-2; D possibly corresponds to TRBD1 (5 bases). This CDR3 region has 13 residues. The germline V gene has CDR1 SGHVS and CDR2 FQNEAQ. V lost 8 bases, J lost 4 bases, and 14 bases lay in between. The CDR3 region is CASGRDGSYGYTF. CDR3 coding DNA: TGTGCCAGCGGCAGGGACGGTTCCTATGGCTACACCTTC.

This chain connects TRBV19 to TRBJ2-2; 9 nucleotides match TRBD1. Germline V gives CDR1 LNHDA, CDR2 SQIVND (reference sequence). The trim removed 6 bases at V and 6 bases at J, leaving 5 bases unmatched. CDR3 size: 14 residues. The CDR3 sequence is CASRGQGGSGELFF. In DNA form, the CDR3 reads TGTGCCAGTAGGGGACAGGGAGGGTCCGGGGAGCTGTTTTTT.

This sequence joins TRBV7-2 and TRBJ1-2, with TRBD1 matching over 8 bases. Germline CDR1 SGHTA, CDR2 FQGNSA. This CDR3 is 15 amino acids long. The V gene end was trimmed by 8 bases and the J gene end by 4 bases; junction bases not matched to a gene: 12. CDR3 coding DNA: TGTGCCAGCTCTCAAAGACAGGGGAACAGCTATGGCTACACCTTC. It encodes CASSQRQGNSYGYTF. The whole variable domain, filled in from reference TRBV7-2 and TRBJ1-2, reads GAGVSQSPSNKVTEKGKDVELRCDPISGHTALYWYRQSLGQGLEFLIYFQGNSAPDKSGLPSDRFSAERTGGSVSTLTIQRTQQEDSAVYLCASSQRQGNSYGYTFGSGTRLTVV.

This chain connects TRBV6-6 to TRBJ2-1; maybe TRBD1 (5 bases). Germline V gives CDR1 MNHNY, CDR2 SVGAGI (reference sequence). This CDR3 is 11 amino acids long. V lost 5 bases and J lost 10, with 9 bases in between. The CDR3 protein is CASSPNREQFF. For the CDR3, the DNA is TGTGCCAGCAGTCCAAACAGGGAGCAGTTCTTC.

This clone was observed once. The chain uses TRBV27 and TRBJ2-7; 11 nucleotides align to TRBD2. The length of the CDR3 is 17 residues. After removal of 2 bases from V and 6 bases from J, the junction contained 12 bases not matched to a gene. Germline CDR1 and CDR2: MNHEY and SMNVEV (reference sequence). CDR3 bases: TGTGCCAGCAGTTTAACATCAACTAGCGGGAGCCCTCGCGAGCAGTACTTC. Amino acid sequence: CASSLTSTSGSPREQYF.

This clone was found once. This chain uses TRBV5-1 with TRBJ2-7; no reliable D call. The V end lost 4 bases, the J end lost 3 bases, and 5 bases lay between the germline ends. The CDR3 loop spans 11 amino acids. CDR1 is SGHRS and CDR2 is YFSETQ in the germline V gene. The CDR3 bases are TGCGCCAGCAGCCCAGACTACGAGCAGTACTTC. Translated, it gives CASSPDYEQYF.

J is TRBJ2-7 and V is TRBV5-1; possibly TRBD2 for D (6 bases). There are 15 residues in the CDR3. CDR1 and CDR2 (germline): SGHRS, YFSETQ. The V and J ends lost 6 bases and 0 bases respectively, with 16 bases between them. Written as DNA, the CDR3 is TGCGCCAGCAACGGAATAGCGGAAAGCTCCTACGAGCAGTACTTC. It specifies CASNGIAESSYEQYF. Variable domain in full (rest from reference TRBV5-1 and TRBJ2-7): KAGVTQTPRYLIKTRGQQVTLSCSPISGHRSVSWYQQTPGQGLQFLFEYFSETQRNKGNFPGRFSGRQFSNSRSEMNVSTLELGDSALYLCASNGIAESSYEQYFGPGTRLTVT.

This clone was seen a handful of times. The V and J genes are TRBV5-5 and TRBJ1-1; no clear D. Trimming removed 4 bases from V and 2 bases from J, with 12 bases in between. This CDR3 has 14 amino acids. The germline V gene encodes CDR1 SGHKS and CDR2 YYEKEE (reference sequence). CDR3 amino acids: CASSIGSVNTEAFF. Written as DNA, the CDR3 is TGTGCCAGCAGCATTGGATCGGTAAACACTGAAGCTTTCTTT.

The genes are TRBV4-2 and TRBJ1-2, with TRBD1 as a possible D gene (5 bases). This CDR3 comprises 15 residues. Germline CDR1 reads LGHNA; CDR2 reads YNFKEQ. V lost 0 bases and J 2 bases, leaving 10 bases between the germline ends. The CDR3 loop is CASSQDLGRNYGYTF. The CDR3 coding sequence is TGTGCCAGCAGCCAAGATTTGGGACGGAACTATGGCTACACCTTC.

The J gene is TRBJ1-3, the V gene TRBV7-6; maybe TRBD1 (6 bases). This CDR3 comprises 16 residues. With 4 bases removed from V and 0 bases from J, the gap between germline ends came to 13 bases. The germline gives CDR1 SGHVS, CDR2 FNYEAQ. Written as DNA, the CDR3 is TGTGCCAGCAGCTCCAGGGACACGAGCTCTGGAAACACCATATATTTT. Translation gives CASSSRDTSSGNTIYF.

The V gene is TRBV10-3, the J gene TRBJ2-2; 7 bases are a match to TRBD1. The CDR3 totals 17 residues. The ends lost 2 bases at V and 10 bases at J; junction bases unmatched: 16. Germline values: CDR1 ENHRY, CDR2 SYGVKD. The CDR3: CAISEPRYPTGQEELFF. DNA for the CDR3: TGTGCCATCAGTGAGCCACGTTACCCGACAGGGCAGGAGGAGCTGTTTTTT.

The table lists this clone with a count of one. The J gene is TRBJ2-2, the V gene TRBV6-2 or TRBV6-3; TRBD2 matches 9 bases. Unmatched junction bases numbered 15, after V lost 6 bases and J lost 4 bases. Germline V gene lookup returns CDR1 MNHEY and CDR2 SVGEGT. The CDR3 has 18 amino acids. DNA of the CDR3: TGTGCCAGCAGCCAAAGAACCCCTAGCGGGATGGGCACCGGGGAGCTGTTTTTT. Its protein product is CASSQRTPSGMGTGELFF.

The rearrangement links TRBV11-2 to TRBJ2-1, with 14 bases that match TRBD2. Germline CDR1 is SGHAT and CDR2 is FQNNGV. Trimming took 3 bases from V and 4 from J; bases not matched to a gene: 8. The CDR3 loop spans 18 amino acids. The CDR3 DNA is TGTGCCAGCAGCTTTAGACTAGCGGGGGGGCAGGGTTACAATGAGCAGTTCTTC. The encoded protein is CASSFRLAGGQGYNEQFF.

The V gene is TRBV19, the J gene TRBJ2-5; D may match TRBD1 or TRBD2 (7 bases each). V was clipped by 4 bases and J by 2 bases, with 14 bases between them. The CDR3 contains 15 residues. Looked up from germline, CDR1 is LNHDA and CDR2 is SQIVND (reference sequence). The CDR3 region has the DNA TGTGCCAGTAGTAGGGCAGGGGGGGTTCAAGAGACCCAGTACTTC. This sequence encodes CASSRAGGVQETQYF.